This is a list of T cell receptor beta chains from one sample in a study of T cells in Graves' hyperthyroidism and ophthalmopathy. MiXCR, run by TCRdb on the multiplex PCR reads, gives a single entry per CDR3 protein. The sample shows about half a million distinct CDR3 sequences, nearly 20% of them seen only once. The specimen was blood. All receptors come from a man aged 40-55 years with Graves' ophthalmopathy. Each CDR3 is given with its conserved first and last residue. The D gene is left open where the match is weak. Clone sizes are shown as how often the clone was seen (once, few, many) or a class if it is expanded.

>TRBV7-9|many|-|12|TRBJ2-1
CASRRQGNEQFF
TGTGCCAGCAGACGTCAAGGCAATGAGCAGTTCTTC
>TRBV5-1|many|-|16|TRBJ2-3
CASSLAVGGHTDTQYF
TGCGCCAGCAGCTTGGCCGTGGGCGGGCACACAGATACGCAGTATTTT
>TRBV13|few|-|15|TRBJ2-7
CASSPPGGGGYEQYF
TGTGCCAGCAGCCCCCCCGGAGGGGGCGGCTACGAGCAGTACTTC
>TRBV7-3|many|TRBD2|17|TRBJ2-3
CASSSGLAGGRTDTQYF
TGTGCCAGCAGCTCGGGACTAGCGGGGGGTCGCACAGATACGCAGTATTTT
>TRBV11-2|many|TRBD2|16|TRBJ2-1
CASSDRLAGGPYEQFF
TGTGCCAGCAGCGACCGACTAGCGGGAGGGCCATATGAGCAGTTCTTC
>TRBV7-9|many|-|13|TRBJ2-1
CASSRKTDNEQFF
TGTGCCAGCAGCCGCAAGACAGACAATGAGCAGTTCTTC
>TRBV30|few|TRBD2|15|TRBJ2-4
CAWSLSSGKKNIQYF
TGTGCCTGGAGTCTTTCTAGCGGGAAGAAAAACATTCAGTACTTC
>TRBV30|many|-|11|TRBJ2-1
CAWGSSSSQFF
TGTGCCTGGGGGAGTTCATCTTCGCAGTTCTTC
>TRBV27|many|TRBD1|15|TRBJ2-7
CASSLTGQGSGEQYF
TGTGCCAGCAGTTTAACGGGACAGGGGTCGGGCGAGCAGTACTTC
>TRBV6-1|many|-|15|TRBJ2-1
CASSYQRIGDNEQFF
TGTGCCAGCAGTTATCAGAGGATTGGCGACAATGAGCAGTTCTTC
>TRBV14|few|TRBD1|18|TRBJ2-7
CASSPRLTGTASSYEQYF
TGTGCCAGCAGCCCCAGGCTGACCGGGACAGCGAGCTCCTACGAGCAGTACTTC